The clone carrying this TCR beta chain came up a few times. What it binds is not known. V lost 2 bases to trimming and J lost 1 base; unmatched junction nucleotides: 7. CDR1 and CDR2 (germline): MGHRA, YSYEKL. The CDR3 totals 16 residues. For the second PCR, which ran for 7 to 11 cycles, a sample-barcoded 5' primer and a J-beta primer mix were used. In TCRdb, the 5' RACE reads were re-called with MiXCR into one record per CDR3 protein. The repertoire includes over 1,300,000 distinct CDR3 sequences, around 59% of them detected once, and 6.5% to 8% sits in the top ten. The sample originates from a study of blood T cells in healthy people across ages. The sample providers were healthy Caucasian people from Russia, aged about 6 to 95. Study observations and caveats: Unsorted PBMCs prevented conclusive naive versus antigen-experienced comparison. Older individuals had lower TCR beta diversity per million T cells (the decline was roughly linear).

The rearrangement joins TRBV4-1 to TRBJ1-1; 7 nucleotides line up with TRBD1. This receptor was identified in a man between 18 and 35 years old in good health. The material sequenced was blood. The CDR3 here is CASSQRGRGANTEAFF. The CDR3 DNA follows: TGCGCCAGCAGCCAAAGGGGGCGCGGGGCGAACACTGAAGCTTTCTTT.